This T cell receptor beta chain emerged from a study of OX40 agonist ivuxolimab in advanced cancers. Some background on the complete study: The costimulatory receptor OX40 (CD134) was targeted by ivuxolimab, a fully human IgG2 agonistic monoclonal antibody. Intravenous ivuxolimab was administered to patients every 2 weeks at six dose levels: 0.01, 0.1, 0.3, 1.5, 3 and 10 mg/kg. Among the roughly 52 dose-escalation patients, approximately 20 had hepatocellular carcinoma, roughly 15 melanoma, 9 renal cell carcinoma and 9 head and neck cancer. In the dose-escalation cohort, approximately 82% of patients were male, and the mean age was 60 years with a range of roughly 20 to 80. Prior anti-PD-1, anti-PD-L1 or anti-CTLA-4 therapy was permitted, and checkpoint inhibitors had been received by about 36% of dose-escalation patients. Three dose-escalation patients achieved partial responses, one with hepatocellular carcinoma and two with cutaneous melanoma. Peripheral TCRbeta sequencing aimed to test whether ivuxolimab altered TCR sequence diversity and caused clonal T-cell expansion. The paper describes the monotherapy dose-escalation part (N ≈ 51 patients) of the phase I trial of ivuxolimab. General findings and caveats noted by the study authors: In partial responders in the 0.1-3.0 mg/kg groups, normalized peripheral clonal expansion was found to be among the lowest, especially among CD8+ T cells. At doses of 0.1 to 3.0 mg/kg, clonal expansion of both CD4+ and CD8+ blood T cells was observed from baseline to week 6. The antigen specificity of the peripheral T cells that underwent clonal expansion was not determined. After ivuxolimab, expanded clones were on average more numerous among CD8+ T cells than among CD4+ T cells. Low levels of normalized T-cell clonal expansion were also shown by some nonresponding patients.

Compared with germline, V lacks 4 bases and J lacks 1 base; bases without a gene match: 8. Sequences SGHRS (CDR1) and YFSETQ (CDR2) are obtained from the germline V gene. Including the terminal cysteine and phenylalanine, the CDR3 comprises 15 residues. The DNA shown is the 45-base CDR3, in frame from base 1. Patients with autoimmune disease history or receiving systemic immunosuppression were excluded from the trial. Peripheral blood for TCR sequencing was collected from all dose cohorts at baseline, on cycle 4 day 1, and on cycle 7 day 1. Samples came from an open-label, multicenter, first-in-human phase I dose-escalation trial of ivuxolimab. Adults with locally advanced or metastatic head and neck squamous cell, hepatocellular, melanoma or renal cell carcinoma were enrolled in the trial. Before TCR sequencing, CD4+ T cells and CD8+ T cells were sorted from peripheral blood as separate populations.

To sequence the TCRbeta CDR3 region, genomic DNA was isolated from the sorted cells. TCRbeta CDR3 regions were sequenced using the immunoSEQ Assay. Entries here come from immuneACCESS through TCRdb and include only in-frame sequences with V and J called. Some clones fail to appear in such tables; in the studies checked, an unresolved V gene covers under half of the shortfall, and the cause of the remainder is unknown. The sample table holds some 99,000 clones, of which less than 95% were seen once. Clones ranked in the top ten supply around 1.5% of the sample. Remarks on this clone: The antigen it binds to is not known. Base qualities are missing; no much larger clone stands one base away.

This TCR derives from an adult with an advanced solid tumor such as melanoma, head and neck, liver or kidney cancer. The rearranged chain carries TRBV5-1 and TRBJ2-7, with 7 bases aligning to TRBD1. The starting material was CD4+ or CD8+ T cells sorted from blood, obtained in a trial of the OX40 agonist ivuxolimab. The sequence in DNA is TGCGCCAGCAGCCGCGGACAGGCGTTATCCTACGAGCAGTACTTC. Protein translation: CASSRGQALSYEQYF. Full variable domain (CDR3 extended with the reference TRBV5-1 and TRBJ2-7 proteins): KAGVTQTPRYLIKTRGQQVTLSCSPISGHRSVSWYQQTPGQGLQFLFEYFSETQRNKGNFPGRFSGRQFSNSRSEMNVSTLELGDSALYLCASSRGQALSYEQYFGPGTRLTVT.